These 29 T cell receptor beta chains share one sample of origin, sequenced in a study of T cells after yellow fever vaccination. TCRdb reprocessed the 5' RACE reads with MiXCR, giving one entry per CDR3 protein. The profile shows hundreds of thousands of distinct CDR3 sequences, 13% of them singletons. This sample comprised PBMCs, obtained on the day of the yellow fever booster vaccination. These TCRs come from a man in his thirties or forties who received the YFV17D yellow fever vaccine.

The genes are TRBV11-2 and TRBJ2-5, with D uncertain. The germline CDR1 and CDR2 sequences are SGHAT and FQNNGV. Between the trimmed V and J ends, which lost 2 bases and 1 base, there was a span of 5 bases. There are 13 residues in the CDR3. CDR3 nucleotides: TGTGCCAGCAGCTTACTGATCCAAGAGACCCAGTACTTC. It specifies CASSLLIQETQYF.

The V and J genes are TRBV6-5 and TRBJ2-7, with D maybe TRBD2 (6 bases). This CDR3 spans 15 amino acids. Germline lookup yields CDR1 MNHEY and CDR2 SVGAGI. Trimming removed 0 bases at V and 2 bases at J, with 11 bases between. The CDR3 protein is CASSYSAGNTYEQYF. The CDR3 DNA is TGTGCCAGCAGTTACTCCGCGGGAAATACCTACGAGCAGTACTTC.

The chain couples TRBV20-1 to TRBJ2-7; 7 bases line up with TRBD2. Germline CDR1 is DFQATT and CDR2 is SNEGSKA (reference sequence). This CDR3 has 13 amino acids. The V and J ends lost 5 bases and 8 bases, in that order; junction bases with no gene match: 12. The CDR3 DNA reads as TGCAGTGCTGGGGGAGCTAGCGGTCGGAAGCAGTACTTC. Translating it yields CSAGGASGRKQYF.

This clonotype was recorded many times. The chain is built from TRBV12-3 or TRBV12-4 and TRBJ1-1; no definite D call. Trimming left V 4 bases short and J 0 bases short, with 12 bases between. CDR3 length equals 15 residues. The CDR3, as DNA: TGTGCCAGCAGTTCGGTAGGCGTCTTGAACACTGAAGCTTTCTTT. Its translation: CASSSVGVLNTEAFF.

This clonotype was seen repeatedly, ten times or more. The J gene is TRBJ2-7, the V gene TRBV7-2, with 7 bases fitting TRBD1. CDR1 is SGHTA and CDR2 is FQGNSA in the germline V gene. The CDR3 consists of 17 residues. The V gene end was trimmed by 4 bases and the J gene end by 3 bases; junction bases not matched to a gene: 15. The CDR3 region is CASSSQPSGQPDYEQYF. CDR3 nucleotides: TGTGCCAGCAGCTCCCAACCCTCGGGACAGCCCGACTACGAGCAGTACTTC.

This clonotype was found a few times. The chain combines TRBV7-2 with TRBJ1-2, with TRBD1 matching over 7 bases. Germline V gives CDR1 SGHTA, CDR2 FQGNSA. The ends lost 1 base at V and 8 bases at J; junction bases unmatched: 10. The CDR3 has 15 amino acids. CDR3 sequence: CASSLGQGFSGGYTF. The CDR3 DNA is TGTGCCAGCAGCTTAGGACAGGGTTTTTCAGGAGGCTACACCTTC. The full variable domain, in which reference TRBV7-2 and TRBJ1-2 provide the parts outside the CDR3, is GAGVSQSPSNKVTEKGKDVELRCDPISGHTALYWYRQSLGQGLEFLIYFQGNSAPDKSGLPSDRFSAERTGGSVSTLTIQRTQQEDSAVYLCASSLGQGFSGGYTFGSGTRLTVV.

The chain is built from TRBV27 and TRBJ2-1; TRBD2 matches 7 bases. Losses at the gene ends were 10 bases for V and 6 bases for J; bases not matched to a gene: 12. Looked up from germline, CDR1 is MNHEY and CDR2 is SMNVEV (reference sequence). The CDR3 covers 14 residues. The CDR3 coding sequence is TGTGCCACGCACCGGGACTACTACCCCAATGAGCAGTTCTTC. It specifies CATHRDYYPNEQFF.

The chain employs TRBV6-1 and TRBJ2-2; 13 bases are a match to TRBD2. Germline CDR1 MNHNS, CDR2 SASEGT. Germline trimming cut 6 bases from V and 3 bases from J; bases unmatched to any gene: 10. The CDR3 is made up of 18 amino acids. The DNA of the CDR3 is TGTGCCAGCAGACCGGGACTAGCGGGAATTAGGGACACCGGGGAGCTGTTTTTT. Its protein product is CASRPGLAGIRDTGELFF.

This sequence joins TRBV3-1 and TRBJ2-1; D could derive from TRBD1 or TRBD2 (5 bases each). The germline CDR1 and CDR2 sequences are LGHDT and YNNKEL (reference sequence). V gave up 1 base and J gave up 4 bases, with 20 bases separating them. The CDR3 has 18 amino acids. The CDR3 region is CASSQAQSGRGTYNEQFF. DNA of the CDR3: TGTGCCAGCAGCCAAGCGCAATCTGGGCGAGGGACGTACAATGAGCAGTTCTTC.

The chain links TRBV28 to TRBJ2-3; D unresolved. The CDR3 has 15 residues. The ends were cut back, 5 bases at V and 0 bases at J, with 12 bases in the middle. The germline gives CDR1 MDHEN, CDR2 SYDVKM. The CDR3 DNA reads TGTGCCAGCAGTCCCCCCGGCCTTAGCACAGATACGCAGTATTTT. Protein: CASSPPGLSTDTQYF.

This clonotype was recorded at least ten times. The chain recombines TRBV28 with TRBJ1-4; 9 bases agree with TRBD1. The CDR3 has 15 residues. The trim removed 3 bases at V and 7 bases at J, leaving 6 bases unmatched. In germline, CDR1 is MDHEN, CDR2 SYDVKM. CDR3 residues: CASSLGGTGREKLFF. For the CDR3, the DNA is TGTGCCAGCAGTTTGGGTGGGACAGGGCGTGAAAAACTGTTTTTT.

This chain links TRBV13 with TRBJ2-7; no clear D. This CDR3 is built from 13 residues. Trimming took 5 bases from V and 4 from J, leaving 12 bases between them. Germline-derived CDR1 and CDR2 are PRHDT and FYEKMQ (reference sequence). DNA for the CDR3: TGTGCCAGCAGCAAGACACCCAATTACGAGCAGTACTTC. Residues: CASSKTPNYEQYF.

This clonotype was seen more than once but under ten times. The chain carries TRBV5-6 and TRBJ2-1; TRBD2 matches 8 bases. This CDR3 contains 15 residues. V shed 0 bases, J shed 10 bases, and the junction held 9 bases outside the gene matches. The germline CDR1 and CDR2 sequences are SGHDT and YYEEEE. In DNA, the CDR3 is TGTGCCAGCAGCTTGGTCGGAGCGGGAGTAAGGGAGCAGTTCTTC. Encoded protein: CASSLVGAGVREQFF.

This clonotype was seen only a few times. The chain joins TRBV4-3 to TRBJ1-5, with D unresolved. This CDR3 is 15 amino acids long. V dropped 1 base and J dropped 6 bases, with 13 bases sitting between them. Germline lookup yields CDR1 LGHNA and CDR2 YSLEER. The chain's CDR3 is CASSQGLGSGQPQHF. DNA for the CDR3: TGCGCCAGCAGCCAAGGTCTGGGCTCGGGTCAGCCCCAGCATTTT.

About this clonotype itself: Likely a read error: the CDR3 ends without its conserved phenylalanine or tryptophan. V gene TRBV7-6 combines with J gene TRBJ2-1; TRBD2 matches at 7 bases. V trimming: 5 bases; J trimming: 4 bases; junction bases outside the gene matches: 17. The CDR3 loop spans 18 amino acids. CDR1 and CDR2 from the germline V gene are SGHVS and FNYEAQ. The CDR3 nucleotides are TGTGCCAGCAGCCCCGCCCGGGACTACTTGAGCTATTACAATGAGCAGTTCTCC. It translates to CASSPARDYLSYYNEQFS.

This clonotype has a handful of counts. The DNA of the CDR3 is TGTGCCAGCAGCCCCAGACAGGCGAACACTGAAGCTTTCTTT. Translation gives CASSPRQANTEAFF. This chain connects TRBV7-2 to TRBJ1-1; tentative D call: TRBD1 (6 bases). In germline, CDR1 is SGHTA, CDR2 FQGNSA. The CDR3 spans 14 residues. The V end was cut by 5 bases, the J end by 1 base, with 11 bases between.

This clonotype was found a few times. The rearrangement uses TRBV13 and TRBJ1-1; D is uncertain. V was shortened by 2 bases and J by 10 bases, with 5 bases between the two germline ends. Germline V lookup: CDR1 PRHDT, CDR2 FYEKMQ (reference sequence). The CDR3 spans 10 residues. The CDR3 reads CASSLTRAFF. The CDR3 nucleotides are TGTGCCAGCAGCTTAACCCGAGCTTTCTTT. Supplemented by reference TRBV13 and TRBJ1-1, the full variable domain reads AAGVIQSPRHLIKEKRETATLKCYPIPRHDTVYWYQQGPGQDPQFLISFYEKMQSDKGSIPDRFSAQQFSDYHSELNMSSLELGDSALYFCASSLTRAFFGQGTRLTVV.

This clonotype was seen ten or more times. The J gene is TRBJ1-1, the V gene TRBV9, with unresolved D. V lost 0 bases and J lost 3, with 3 bases in between. Germline V lookup: CDR1 SGDLS, CDR2 YYNGEE. The CDR3 totals 12 residues. The CDR3: CASSVGHTEAFF. CDR3 sequence (DNA): TGTGCCAGCAGCGTAGGGCACACTGAAGCTTTCTTT.

This clonotype was counted a few times. In DNA form, the CDR3 reads TGTGCCAGCAGCTTGGCCACAGGGAGGCCGAATTTACTAGCCAAAAACATTCAGTACTTC. This sequence encodes CASSLATGRPNLLAKNIQYF. The chain has TRBV5-4 and TRBJ2-4, with D possibly called TRBD1 or TRBD2 (6 bases each). CDR3 length equals 20 residues. V was pared by 0 bases and J by 0 bases, with 22 bases between. The germline V gene has CDR1 SGHNT and CDR2 YYREEE (reference sequence).

The gene calls are TRBV18 and TRBJ2-5; a weak D match, TRBD1 (5 bases). CDR1 is KGHSH, CDR2 LQKENI, per germline. This CDR3 has 16 amino acids. Trimming cost V 3 bases and J 4 bases, with 18 bases left between them. This CDR3 reads CASSPRQLGVGETQYF. The CDR3 DNA follows: TGTGCCAGCTCACCCAGACAGCTAGGGGTTGGAGAGACCCAGTACTTC.

This chain's CDR3 is CASARGTQETQYF. The CDR3 nucleotides read TGTGCCAGCGCAAGAGGGACCCAAGAGACCCAGTACTTC. The V gene is TRBV7-9, the J gene TRBJ2-5; either TRBD1 or TRBD2 may supply D (5 bases each). This CDR3 contains 13 residues. The V end lost 8 bases, the J end lost 1 base, and 11 bases lay between the germline ends. CDR1 is SEHNR and CDR2 is FQNEAQ in the germline V gene (reference sequence).

This clonotype came up a few times. Here the CDR3 reads CASSPVAGREKLFF. CDR3 coding DNA: TGTGCCAGCAGTCCGGTGGCCGGGAGAGAAAAACTGTTTTTT. The chain joins TRBV27 to TRBJ1-4, with D unresolved. V dropped 5 bases and J dropped 8 bases, with 15 bases sitting between them. Germline CDR1 is MNHEY and CDR2 is SMNVEV (reference sequence). The CDR3 is 14 residues long. The entire variable domain, with the rest obtained from reference TRBV27 and TRBJ1-4, is as follows: EAQVTQNPRYLITVTGKKLTVTCSQNMNHEYMSWYRQDPGLGLRQIYYSMNVEVTDKGDVPEGYKVSRKEKRNFPLILESPSPNQTSLYFCASSPVAGREKLFFGSGTQLSVL.

This clonotype appeared many times. The gene calls are TRBV6-5 and TRBJ2-2; 14 bases line up with TRBD2. CDR3 size: 17 residues. CDR1 and CDR2 (germline): MNHEY, SVGAGI. The V and J ends lost 4 bases and 6 bases, in that order; junction bases with no gene match: 7. The CDR3 bases are TGTGCCAGCAGTTCCGTGGGACTAGCGGGAGTACCCGGGGAGCTGTTTTTT. Translation gives CASSSVGLAGVPGELFF.

The V gene is TRBV11-2, the J gene TRBJ2-3; D gene ambiguous. V was cut by 2 bases and J by 3 bases, with 12 bases left in between. The CDR3 loop spans 15 amino acids. Looked up from germline, CDR1 is SGHAT and CDR2 is FQNNGV. The DNA for the CDR3 is TGTGCCAGCAGCTTAATGACCTCGCTTACAGATACGCAGTATTTT. This sequence encodes CASSLMTSLTDTQYF.

This clonotype was detected only a few times. The CDR3, as DNA: TGTGCCAGCAGTTTACGGGGGGTAACTGAAGCTTTCTTT. Encoded protein: CASSLRGVTEAFF. This rearrangement joins TRBV28 to TRBJ1-1; D perhaps matches TRBD1 (5 bases). Germline lookup yields CDR1 MDHEN and CDR2 SYDVKM. Trimming removed 2 bases at V and 5 bases at J, with 9 bases between. The CDR3 has 13 residues. Drawing the rest from reference TRBV28 and TRBJ1-1, the complete variable domain is DVKVTQSSRYLVKRTGEKVFLECVQDMDHENMFWYRQDPGLGLRLIYFSYDVKMKEKGDIPEGYSVSREKKERFSLILESASTNQTSMYLCASSLRGVTEAFFGQGTRLTVV.

The table lists this clonotype with a few counts. This chain links TRBV4-3 with TRBJ1-2; unclear D gene. CDR1 and CDR2 (germline): LGHNA, YSLEER. Trimming left V 0 bases short and J 0 bases short, with 11 bases between. The CDR3 extends over 16 amino acids. CDR3 coding DNA: TGCGCCAGCAGCCAAGAAATCCGGGGTTCTAACTATGGCTACACCTTC. Translation: CASSQEIRGSNYGYTF.

This clonotype was counted between two and nine times. The chain couples TRBV5-5 to TRBJ2-3; weak D call: TRBD2 (5 bases). V was cut by 4 bases and J by 6 bases, with 24 bases left in between. The CDR3 totals 17 residues. Per the germline V gene, CDR1 is SGHKS and CDR2 is YYEKEE (reference sequence). CDR3 bases: TGTGCCAGCAGCCCTGAGAGAGGAGGACTCCTAGTCGATACGCAGTATTTT. Its protein product is CASSPERGGLLVDTQYF.

In its sample, this clonotype was seen a few times. The J gene is TRBJ1-2, the V gene TRBV20-1; D may be TRBD1 (5 bases). Germline assignment: CDR1 DFQATT and CDR2 SNEGSKA (reference sequence). The CDR3 runs to 16 residues. The V end lost 0 bases, the J end lost 1 base, and 15 bases lay between the germline ends. CDR3 nucleotides: TGCAGTGCTAGAGATCGTGGGACGGGGTTTAACTATGGCTACACCTTC. Its protein is CSARDRGTGFNYGYTF.

The chain links TRBV18 to TRBJ2-3, with 14 nucleotides matching TRBD2. The V gene's germline CDR1 is KGHSH and CDR2 LQKENI. This CDR3 is built from 17 residues. With V trimmed by 3 bases and J by 3 bases, 5 bases remained unmatched. This CDR3 reads CASSPGTSGSGTDTQYF. CDR3 sequence (DNA): TGTGCCAGCTCACCCGGGACTAGCGGGAGCGGAACAGATACGCAGTATTTT.